This T cell receptor (beta chain) stems from a study of vaccination and CD4 T cells after COVID-19 (dated by TCRdb to between 2020 and 2023). Context from the whole study: SARS-CoV-2 positivity had been established in the convalescent patients by nasal swab PCR, and mild disease was recorded in roughly ten of these patients and severe disease in one. The convalescent cohort included six males and four females, with two Hispanic individuals, seven Caucasians, two Asians and one multiracial person. Two doses of either the Pfizer-BioNTech BNT162b2 vaccine (n=8) or the Moderna mRNA-1273 vaccine (n=2) were administered to participants. Post-COVID blood samples from convalescent patients were collected a median of approximately 100 days after diagnosis, with a range of 35 to 161 days. Post-vaccine blood samples were collected a median of around 70 days after the second vaccine dose, ranging from roughly 14 to 241 days. Overlapping spike peptide pools from SARS-CoV-2 and from the common cold coronaviruses HCoV-NL63, HCoV-OC43 and HCoV-229E were used as culture stimuli. Control cultures received a CEFX viral epitope pool as the positive control, an HIV-1 Nef peptide pool as the negative control, or no peptide. In 10 COVID-19 convalescent patients and a handful of infection-naive healthy vaccine recipients, researchers compared the spike-specific CD4+ TCR repertoire from before mRNA vaccination with the repertoire from after. Paper-wide results and their limitations: Relatively few convalescent patients were included in the study, and early timepoints after natural infection were not analyzed. In convalescent patients, a median about 84% of post-vaccine SARS-CoV-2-reactive clones were detected only after vaccination, and vaccine-specific priming was suggested by this finding. An increase in the median number of SARS-CoV-2-reactive clonotypes from 20 to 25 after infection to 35 to 40 after vaccination was observed, but the change was not found to be significant. Of the vaccine-specific clones in convalescent patients, 304 of 307, or nearly all, reacted only to SARS-CoV-2 spike and did not cross-react with common cold coronaviruses.

Library generation was performed with PCR. TCR sequencing of DNA from cultured CD4+ T cells used the Oncomine TCR Beta short-read assay at the Johns Hopkins FTIC core. The QIAamp micro DNA kit was used to extract genomic DNA from the cultured CD4+ T cells. The Oncomine TCR Beta libraries from cultured CD4+ T cells were pooled using unique dual indexes and then sequenced on an Illumina iSeq 100. Per the original workflow: Non-productive sequences were removed, and CDR3s not starting with C, not ending with F or W, or shorter than 7 amino acids were discarded. Antigen-specific clonotypes were identified with the MANAFEST web application by comparing peptide-stimulated wells with reference and other culture wells. Positive clones required FDR below 0.05, an odds ratio above 5, and productive frequency above 0.1% in at least two of three replicate wells. Cross-reactive clonotypes were defined as significantly expanded in both SARS-CoV-2 spike wells and at least one common cold coronavirus spike condition. Levenshtein distances (stringdist) and unrooted phylogenetic trees (ape) in R version 3.6.1 were used to assess CDR3 homology. TCRdb reran the public reads through fastp at Q25 and MiXCR, keeping productive beta chains. Entries that share a CDR3 protein sequence are merged under the most common genes and DNA. The V and J calls and clone size are TCRdb's, not the authors'. The sample data list around 13,000 distinct CDR3 sequences, and about two fifths of these were observed just once. Of the sample, 20% to 25% is held by the ten largest clones.

Read against the paper, the sample's treatment or condition label means: roughly nine-day PBMC culture with coronavirus spike peptide pools or control peptides (ViraFEST assay). The study used the ViraFEST assay, which expanded antigen-specific T cells with peptide pools and then identified expanded clonotypes by TCR sequencing. Positive SARS-CoV-2 PCR tests in the convalescent patients dated from March to December 2020, before Alpha, Beta and Delta variants emerged in the United States. PBMCs were cultured at around 2.2 million per well in IMDM supplemented with around 5.5% human AB serum and roughly 10 IU/ml IL-2, with approximately 11 ug/ml peptide pools added. Half of the culture medium was replaced with fresh IL-2-containing medium on days 3 and 7. After less than twelve days of culture, CD4+ T cells were isolated by negative selection with the EasySep CD4+ T cell isolation kit. PBMCs were separated from whole blood using Ficoll-Paque Plus gradient centrifugation and then either used fresh or cryopreserved at -140C. Each culture condition was generally run in triplicate wells.

As regards this clonotype: There is no known antigen for this receptor. Per-nucleotide qualities are absent, and no much larger clonotype sits a single base away.

The CDR3 starts with the cysteine, ends with the phenylalanine, and has 13 residues. The entry retains the CDR3 DNA only, 39 bases that are in frame from base 1. The germline V and J ends show losses of 7 bases and 7 bases respectively, and no gene match explains 7 bases of the junction. CDR1 and CDR2 were assigned from the germline V gene (reference sequence) as LNHDA and SQIVND. The specimen was CD4+ T cells from blood, cultured in vitro, collected before SARS-CoV-2 vaccination. The chain is made from TRBV19 and TRBJ1-5; 7 middle bases align to TRBD1. This receptor was taken from a human donor who had recovered from COVID-19. The DNA sequence follows: TGTGCCAGTACCGTCGACAGGGTCCAGCCCCAGCATTTT. This gives the protein CASTVDRVQPQHF.